The 9 T cell receptor beta chains presented below share a single source sample, sequenced in a study of T cells expressing NK-cell markers. After re-calling the 5' RACE reads, TCRdb lists one entry per CDR3 protein, DNA absent. In all, the sample yields fewer than 300,000 distinct CDR3 sequences. The sequenced material came from blood T cells: a sorted CD56 or NKG2C T cell subset, CD4+ or CD8+ T cells, or bulk PBMC T cells (not recorded which). The receptor source for this set is a woman between 18 and 70 years old in good health.

The chain employs TRBV25-1 and TRBJ1-2; checking the TCRdb D call of TRBD1 is not possible without DNA. Per the germline V gene, CDR1 is MGHDK and CDR2 is SYGVNS. There are 15 residues in the CDR3. CDR3 in amino acids: CASSEPGQGAYGYTF.

The V call is TRBV5-1, the J call TRBJ2-1; as DNA is missing, the TRBD2 call by TCRdb cannot be tested. CDR3 size: 15 residues. Germline values: CDR1 SGHRS, CDR2 YFSETQ. CDR3 protein: CASSALAGSYNEQFF.

The rearrangement joins TRBV4-3 to TRBJ2-1; TCRdb's D gene call, TRBD2, goes unchecked for lack of DNA. Germline values: CDR1 LGHNA, CDR2 YSLEER. The CDR3 spans 17 residues. This chain's CDR3 is CASSQALTSGSYNEQFF.

The gene calls are TRBV7-9 and TRBJ2-2; the D gene TCRdb calls, TRBD1, cannot be checked with no DNA. CDR3 length: 15 residues. CDR1 SEHNR and CDR2 FQNEAQ come from the germline V gene (reference sequence). The CDR3 protein is CASRRGAANTGELFF.

The chain carries TRBV7-3 and TRBJ2-3; TCRdb designates TRBD2, a call that cannot be tested without DNA. The CDR3 loop spans 13 amino acids. In germline, CDR1 is SGHTA, CDR2 FQGTGA. This CDR3 is CASTLGGGDTQYF. Full variable domain (missing parts from reference TRBV7-3 and TRBJ2-3): GAGVSQTPSNKVTEKGKYVELRCDPISGHTALYWYRQSLGQGPEFLIYFQGTGAADDSGLPNDRFFAVRPEGSVSTLKIQRTERGDSAVYLCASTLGGGDTQYFGPGTRLTVL.

V gene TRBV12-3 or TRBV12-4 combines with J gene TRBJ2-7. The CDR3 length is 12 residues. The CDR3 region is CASGQRTYEQYF.

The chain carries TRBV12-3 or TRBV12-4 and TRBJ2-1; TCRdb selects TRBD2, and the lack of DNA leaves this call unchecked. The CDR3 runs to 14 residues. CDR3 in amino acids: CASSLDGTDNEQFF.

V usage is TRBV9 and J usage is TRBJ1-5. CDR3 length equals 13 residues. Germline V gene sequence: CDR1 SGDLS, CDR2 YYNGEE. CDR3 residues: CASSAWPDQPQHF. Drawing the rest from reference TRBV9 and TRBJ1-5, the complete variable domain is DSGVTQTPKHLITATGQRVTLRCSPRSGDLSVYWYQQSLDQGLQFLIQYYNGEERAKGNILERFSAQQFPDLHSELNLSSLELGDSALYFCASSAWPDQPQHFGDGTRLSIL.

This chain joins TRBV5-1 and TRBJ2-2; TCRdb picks TRBD1, but there is no DNA to check that call. Germline CDR1 and CDR2: SGHRS and YFSETQ. This CDR3 is built from 15 residues. Here the CDR3 reads CASSIRQGSTGELFF.